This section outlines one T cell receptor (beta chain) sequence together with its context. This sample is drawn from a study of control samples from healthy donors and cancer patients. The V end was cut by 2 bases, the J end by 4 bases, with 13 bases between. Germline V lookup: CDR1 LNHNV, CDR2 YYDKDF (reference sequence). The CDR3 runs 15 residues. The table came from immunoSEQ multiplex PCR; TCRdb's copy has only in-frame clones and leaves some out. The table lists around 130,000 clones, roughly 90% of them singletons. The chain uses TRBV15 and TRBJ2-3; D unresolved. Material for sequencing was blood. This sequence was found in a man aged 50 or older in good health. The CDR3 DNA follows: TGTGCCACCAGCAGACGGAAGACTGAGGCAGATACGCAGTATTTT. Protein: CATSRRKTEADTQYF.